Described below is a single T cell receptor beta chain sequence and its context. Its antigen is as yet unknown. RNA transcripts served as the template for amplifying TCR beta CDR3 regions. The HTBI primer set was used in a first-round RT-PCR of the TCR CDR3. From the multiplex PCR reads, TCRdb called clonotypes with MiXCR, one entry per CDR3 protein. The sample shows around 400,000 distinct CDR3 sequences, 15% to 18% of them seen only once. The V and J ends lost 7 bases and 4 bases respectively, with 14 bases between them. The CDR3 length is 12 residues. Germline V gives CDR1 DFQATT, CDR2 SNEGSKA (reference sequence). The sample comes from a study of T cells in Graves' hyperthyroidism and ophthalmopathy. On the study more broadly: Sampling of peripheral blood happened at initial diagnosis, prior to any treatment. Notes on the study in general: Median prediction lead before ophthalmopathy onset was about 6.5 months with the model.

Thyroid ultrasound and orbital computed tomography, with clinical symptoms and serum thyroxine and TRAb, informed diagnoses. PBMCs stemmed from less than 13 ml fresh peripheral blood. The receptor was isolated from a woman in her late teens or twenties with Graves' hyperthyroidism that later progressed to Graves' ophthalmopathy. Specimen: blood. This chain connects TRBV20-1 to TRBJ2-7; D is possibly TRBD1 (5 bases). The CDR3 loop reads CSGGLNRYEQYF. Written as DNA, the CDR3 is TGCAGTGGGGGCTTGAATCGTTACGAGCAGTACTTC.